This T cell receptor beta chain was identified during a study of T cell clonality in common variable immunodeficiency. This clone has ten or more counts. The CDR3 end falls 3 residues outside the read, so it is completed with the germline J gene. Each donor provided roughly 5 to 8 ml of heparinized whole blood. Between the trimmed V and J ends, which lost 0 bases and 8 bases, there was a span of 11 bases. CDR1 and CDR2 (germline): LGHNA, YNFKEQ. The CDR3 consists of 14 residues. The data were produced by immunoSEQ multiplex PCR, yet TCRdb's version contains in-frame clones alone and is incomplete. This repertoire holds about 35,000 clones, and none appear only once.

This receptor was identified in a person aged 18 to 75 in good health. The chain links TRBV4-2 to TRBJ2-1; D remains ambiguous. The sequencing input was peripheral blood mononuclear cells. The CDR3 region is CASSQDASSDEQFF. The DNA read from the CDR3 is TGTGCCAGCAGCCAAGACGCCTCAAGCGATGAG.